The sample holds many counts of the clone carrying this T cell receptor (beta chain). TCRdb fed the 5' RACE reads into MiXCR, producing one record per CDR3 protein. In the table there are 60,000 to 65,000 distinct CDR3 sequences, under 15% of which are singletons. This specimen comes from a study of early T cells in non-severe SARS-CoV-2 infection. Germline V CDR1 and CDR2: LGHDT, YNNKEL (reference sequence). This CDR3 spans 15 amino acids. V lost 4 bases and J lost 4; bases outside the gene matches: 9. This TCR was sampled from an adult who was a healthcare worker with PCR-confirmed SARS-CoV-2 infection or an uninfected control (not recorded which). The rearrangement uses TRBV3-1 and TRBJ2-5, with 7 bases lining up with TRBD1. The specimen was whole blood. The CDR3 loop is CASSLGQLLGETQYF. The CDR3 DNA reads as TGTGCCAGCAGCCTGGGACAGCTGCTCGGAGAGACCCAGTACTTC.